This TCR beta chain is from a study of shared clonotypes between healthy human individuals. Germline V CDR1 and CDR2: MGHRA, YSYEKL. V was trimmed by 0 bases and J by 5 bases, leaving 14 bases between them. The length of the CDR3 is 15 residues. With regard to this clone: The antigen is unknown.

The assay was immunoSEQ multiplex PCR, and TCRdb's table has in-frame clones only and misses some. Counted here are approximately 2.5 million clones, around nine tenths occurring once; the ten biggest clones make up 0.14%. Study results and caveats: Rarefaction exposed incomplete sorted-subset sequencing despite large depth. For naive CD4 cells, around 5% of clonotypes were shared across a handful of donors.

The chain joins TRBV4-1 to TRBJ2-7; TRBD1 might be the D (6 bases). The source is a man aged 18 to 29 in good health. Sequenced: naive CD4+ T cells sorted from blood. Subset given: CD45RA+ positively selected. CDR3 amino acids: CASSQEIQGGHEQYF. The DNA for the CDR3 is TGCGCCAGCAGCCAAGAAATACAGGGCGGGCACGAGCAGTACTTC.